The 3 T cell receptor beta chains below come from one sample, sequenced in a study of blood T cell repertoires in COVID-19. Assay used: immunoSEQ multiplex PCR; TCRdb lists only in-frame clones, some missing. The table records around 250,000 clones, approximately 82% of them present only once. Specimen: peripheral blood. These receptors came from an elderly woman with acute or convalescent COVID-19.

The rearrangement joins TRBV9 to TRBJ1-2; 8 positions agree with TRBD1. The CDR3 has 16 residues. CDR1 SGDLS and CDR2 YYNGEE come from the germline V gene. V lost 3 bases and J lost 2; bases outside the gene matches: 9. The DNA for the CDR3 is TGTGCCAGCAGCGGAAGGACAGGGCCCCAAAACTATGGCTACACCTTC. This sequence encodes CASSGRTGPQNYGYTF.

This sequence joins TRBV5-4 and TRBJ2-5; 10 bases are shared with TRBD2. Per germline, CDR1 SGHNT and CDR2 YYREEE (reference sequence). The CDR3 is made up of 15 amino acids. V lost 3 bases to trimming and J lost 2 bases; unmatched junction nucleotides: 4. Here the CDR3 reads CASSSRTSGQETQYF. The CDR3 DNA reads as TGTGCCAGCAGCTCCCGGACTAGCGGACAAGAGACCCAGTACTTC.

J is TRBJ1-5 and V is TRBV9; 7 bases line up with TRBD1. The CDR3 spans 13 residues. Per the germline V gene, CDR1 is SGDLS and CDR2 is YYNGEE. V lost 3 bases and J lost 6; bases outside the gene matches: 3. The CDR3 sequence is CASSAQGSQPQHF. The CDR3 DNA follows: TGTGCCAGCAGCGCACAGGGGTCTCAGCCCCAGCATTTT.